This entry is about one TCR beta chain. Germline assignment: CDR1 ENHRY and CDR2 SYGVKD. The V segment lost 3 bases and the J segment 4 bases; nucleotides outside the gene matches: 9. The CDR3 covers 17 residues. The data are from a study of blood T cell repertoires in COVID-19. At the level of the study: From the United States, Italy and Spain came samples of acute and convalescent COVID-19. T cells, B-cell-depleted T cells, or PBMCs provided the cDNA or gDNA that served as material.

TCRdb's table, derived via immunoSEQ multiplex PCR, lists solely in-frame clones and lacks some. Here the sample spans about 210,000 clones, roughly 94% being singletons. This chain links TRBV10-3 with TRBJ1-6, with 7 positions matching TRBD1. The receptor's source is a young man with acute or convalescent COVID-19. Input material: peripheral blood. As DNA, the CDR3 is TGTGCCATCAGTGATTATGACCAGGGGGTTTATAATTCACCCCTCCACTTT. Translated, it gives CAISDYDQGVYNSPLHF.